The 18 T cell receptor beta chains listed next were all sequenced from one sample in a study of vaccination and CD4 T cells after COVID-19. Treatment reported: approximately nine-day PBMC culture with coronavirus spike peptide pools or control peptides (ViraFEST assay). Collection of the unexposed donor's CD4+ T cells took place before the COVID-19 pandemic (2011-2018). Scientists ran DNA taken from cultured CD4+ T cells through the Oncomine TCR Beta short-read assay for sequencing. Genomic DNA was taken out of cultured CD4+ T cells by extraction. TCRdb processed the PCR reads anew with MiXCR; each CDR3 protein has one entry. Of thousands of distinct CDR3 sequences listed, roughly 30% are singletons. No antigen is known for these receptors. Sequences were obtained from CD4+ T cells from blood, cultured in vitro. The receptor source for this set is a human donor in good health.

The chain recombines TRBV19 with TRBJ2-1; TRBD1 matches at 8 bases. The trim removed 6 bases at V and 7 bases at J, leaving 5 bases unmatched. The CDR3 sequence is 13 residues long. Germline V gene sequence: CDR1 LNHDA, CDR2 SQIVND (reference sequence). The CDR3 sequence: CASRPDRVNEQFF. CDR3 bases: TGTGCCAGTAGGCCGGACAGGGTGAATGAGCAGTTCTTC. Full variable domain (missing parts from reference TRBV19 and TRBJ2-1): DGGITQSPKYLFRKEGQNVTLSCEQNLNHDAMYWYRQDPGQGLRLIYYSQIVNDFQKGDIAEGYSVSREKKESFPLTVTSAQKNPTAFYLCASRPDRVNEQFFGPGTRLTVL.

This chain connects TRBV28 to TRBJ2-2; D is ambiguous. The CDR3 is 13 residues long. The germline V and J ends were trimmed by 6 bases and 5 bases, with 10 bases remaining between them. CDR1 is MDHEN, CDR2 SYDVKM, per germline. This CDR3 is CASRGWVTGELFF. In DNA form, the CDR3 reads TGTGCCAGCAGAGGGTGGGTAACCGGGGAGCTGTTTTTT. The complete variable domain, with remaining parts taken from reference TRBV28 and TRBJ2-2, reads DVKVTQSSRYLVKRTGEKVFLECVQDMDHENMFWYRQDPGLGLRLIYFSYDVKMKEKGDIPEGYSVSREKKERFSLILESASTNQTSMYLCASRGWVTGELFFGEGSRLTVL.

The rearrangement joins TRBV20-1 to TRBJ2-5; possibly TRBD1 for D (7 bases). Germline V gene sequence: CDR1 DFQATT, CDR2 SNEGSKA (reference sequence). Trimming left V 3 bases short and J 4 bases short, with 15 bases between. This CDR3 region has 14 residues. CDR3 DNA sequence: TGCAGTGCTAGTCACAGGGGAGGATCAGAGACCCAGTACTTC. It encodes CSASHRGGSETQYF.

This clonotype was picked up a small number of times. This sequence joins TRBV6-1 and TRBJ2-2; D ambiguous. This CDR3 spans 13 amino acids. The germline CDR1 and CDR2 sequences are MNHNS and SASEGT. Trimming left V 7 bases short and J 6 bases short, with 12 bases between. The CDR3 sequence is CASMPRPSGELFF. The CDR3 nucleotides are TGTGCCAGCATGCCCAGGCCCTCCGGGGAGCTGTTTTTT.

This clonotype occurred a few times. This sequence joins TRBV7-2 and TRBJ2-1, with 7 bases lining up with TRBD1. The CDR3 length is 15 residues. V trimming: 5 bases; J trimming: 4 bases; junction bases outside the gene matches: 8. Germline V gene lookup returns CDR1 SGHTA and CDR2 FQGNSA. CDR3 sequence reads: CASSRDSSSYNEQFF. The CDR3 DNA reads as TGTGCCAGCAGCCGGGACAGCTCATCTTACAATGAGCAGTTCTTC.

This clonotype showed up just a few times. The chain couples TRBV19 to TRBJ1-6; no firm D call. CDR1 is LNHDA, CDR2 SQIVND, per germline (reference sequence). The V end was cut by 8 bases, the J end by 0 bases, with 11 bases between. CDR3 length: 15 amino acids. The CDR3 loop reads CASSGADSYNSPLHF. Written as DNA, the CDR3 is TGTGCCAGTTCGGGAGCCGACTCCTATAATTCACCCCTCCACTTT.

V and J are TRBV11-2 and TRBJ2-3, with D possibly TRBD2 on 5 matching bases. V lost 4 bases to trimming and J lost 11 bases, with 25 bases between them. Germline CDR1 and CDR2: SGHAT and FQNNGV. The CDR3 loop spans 16 amino acids. CDR3 amino acids: CASSSLSGRSTGRQYF. CDR3 in DNA: TGTGCCAGCAGCTCATTAAGCGGTCGGTCCACGGGTAGGCAGTATTTT. Complete variable domain (other parts from reference TRBV11-2 and TRBJ2-3): EAGVAQSPRYKIIEKRQSVAFWCNPISGHATLYWYQQILGQGPKLLIQFQNNGVVDDSQLPKDRFSAERLKGVDSTLKIQPAKLEDSAVYLCASSSLSGRSTGRQYFGPGTRLTVL.

The rearrangement links TRBV20-1 to TRBJ2-1, with a tentative D call TRBD1 (5 bases). Trimming removed 4 bases at V and 9 bases at J, with 16 bases between. The CDR3 spans 13 residues. CDR1 and CDR2 from the germline V gene are DFQATT and SNEGSKA (reference sequence). In nucleotides, the CDR3 is TGCAGTGCTACCGCACAGGTAGCCAGTGAGCAGTTCTTC. It yields the protein CSATAQVASEQFF.

This chain joins TRBV29-1 and TRBJ1-5; TRBD1 aligns across 7 bases. The CDR3 spans 14 residues. The trim removed 6 bases at V and 7 bases at J, leaving 12 bases unmatched. In germline, CDR1 is SQVTM, CDR2 ANQGSEA. The DNA for the CDR3 is TGCAGCGTGGGAACAGGGGTATTAGACCAGCCCCAGCATTTT. Encoded protein: CSVGTGVLDQPQHF.

This clonotype was seen a handful of times. This chain uses TRBV20-1 with TRBJ2-4; no clear D. Per the germline V gene, CDR1 is DFQATT and CDR2 is SNEGSKA (reference sequence). Trimming took off 5 bases at V and 5 bases at J, with 13 bases between the two ends. CDR3 length: 13 residues. The CDR3 coding sequence is TGCAGTGCTTACCACCATGATGAAAACATTCAGTACTTC. Its protein product is CSAYHHDENIQYF.

This clonotype is medium-sized (0.01 to 0.1%) within its sample. The V call is TRBV20-1, the J call TRBJ1-3, with 9 positions matching TRBD1. Per the germline V gene, CDR1 is DFQATT and CDR2 is SNEGSKA (reference sequence). CDR3 length: 14 residues. Trimming took 5 bases from V and 8 from J; bases not matched to a gene: 10. The CDR3 nucleotides are TGCAGTGCTCCACAGGGGGCTAGTCGACACACCATATATTTT. Its protein product is CSAPQGASRHTIYF.

This clonotype has only a few counts. The rearrangement uses TRBV20-1 and TRBJ2-1; D possibly corresponds to TRBD2 (6 bases). CDR1 is DFQATT, CDR2 SNEGSKA, per germline (reference sequence). There are 14 residues in the CDR3. V lost 3 bases, J lost 4 bases, and 13 bases lay in between. Here the CDR3 reads CSASVGSAYNEQFF. As DNA, the CDR3 is TGCAGTGCTAGTGTCGGGAGCGCTTACAATGAGCAGTTCTTC.

The CDR3 sequence is CASSLVAGGQETQYF. The DNA for the CDR3 is TGCGCCAGCAGCTTGGTGGCAGGGGGACAAGAGACCCAGTACTTC. V is TRBV5-1 and J is TRBJ2-5; 7 bases are a match to TRBD1. The CDR3 extends over 15 amino acids. The germline V gene has CDR1 SGHRS and CDR2 YFSETQ. Trimming cost V 0 bases and J 2 bases; bases outside gene matches: 4.

The CDR3 loop reads CASSFGQGINYEQYF. CDR3 sequence (DNA): TGTGCCAGCAGTTTTGGACAGGGTATAAACTACGAGCAGTACTTC. The chain uses TRBV27 and TRBJ2-7; 8 bases line up with TRBD1. The V and J ends lost 3 bases and 3 bases, in that order; junction bases with no gene match: 7. CDR1 is MNHEY, CDR2 SMNVEV, per germline (reference sequence). The CDR3 consists of 15 residues.

This clonotype turned up a few times. The chain joins TRBV24-1 to TRBJ1-5; 9 positions agree with TRBD1. Germline V gene data show CDR1 as KGHDR and CDR2 as SFDVKD. The CDR3 is made up of 14 amino acids. The V gene end was trimmed by 10 bases and the J gene end by 5 bases; junction bases not matched to a gene: 8. Here the CDR3 reads CATNTGGWDQPQHF. The CDR3, as DNA: TGTGCCACTAACACAGGGGGCTGGGATCAGCCCCAGCATTTT.

This clonotype has just a few counts. The V and J genes are TRBV5-1 and TRBJ1-6; TRBD1 aligns across 9 bases. The CDR3 runs to 15 residues. Trimming took 5 bases from V and 9 from J; bases not matched to a gene: 9. Germline CDR1 and CDR2: SGHRS and YFSETQ. The CDR3 region is CASRRDLDRGSPLHF. The CDR3, as DNA: TGCGCCAGCAGAAGAGATCTGGACAGGGGTTCACCCCTCCACTTT.

This clonotype was seen a single time. The genes are TRBV9 and TRBJ2-1; 7 bases fit TRBD1. The CDR3 sequence is 13 residues long. After removal of 4 bases from V and 8 bases from J, the junction contained 6 bases not matched to a gene. Germline V lookup: CDR1 SGDLS, CDR2 YYNGEE. The CDR3 nucleotides are TGTGCCAGCAGCACGGACAGGAGCGATGAGCAGTTCTTC. This encodes CASSTDRSDEQFF.

This chain joins TRBV7-2 and TRBJ2-1; D unclear. Trimming took 5 bases from V and 4 from J, leaving 18 bases between them. This CDR3 is built from 16 residues. Per the germline V gene, CDR1 is SGHTA and CDR2 is FQGNSA. The CDR3 protein is CASSPFPRARYNEQFF. The CDR3 DNA follows: TGTGCCAGCAGCCCATTCCCTCGGGCCCGATACAATGAGCAGTTCTTC.